This T cell receptor beta chain was profiled in a study of neoadjuvant nivolumab and ipilimumab in lung cancer. Study observations and caveats: Higher pretherapy blood TCR richness went with higher resected-tumor richness.

CDR3 length equals 13 residues. The germline V and J ends were trimmed by 3 bases and 2 bases, with 7 bases remaining between them. The germline V gene has CDR1 SGHVS and CDR2 FNYEAQ. Of note for this clone: The antigen is unknown.

Generated by immunoSEQ multiplex PCR, the TCRdb table keeps only in-frame clones and is missing some. The data contain some 17,000 clones, roughly four fifths of them singletons. The sequence was obtained from an adult with non-small cell lung cancer. The chain has TRBV7-6 and TRBJ1-2; D gene unclear. Sequencing used tumor tissue, obtained after neoadjuvant nivolumab, alone or with ipilimumab, at or shortly before surgery. CDR3 DNA sequence: TGTGCCAGCAGCTTGGATCTGAACTATGGCTACACCTTC. This encodes CASSLDLNYGYTF.